These 4 T cell receptor beta chains originate from one sample sequenced in a study of tissue T cells after allogeneic stem cell transplantation. Libraries were prepared by immunoSEQ multiplex PCR; TCRdb keeps only in-frame clonotypes and omits some of them. The sample comprises 48,000 or so clones, roughly four fifths of which are singletons, and roughly 0.7% rests with the top ten. The sample taken for sequencing was sorted cells pooled from one or two spleens. These receptors all come from a pool of C57BL/6 mice in good health.

With respect to this clone: Genes and germline are mouse. The CDR3 end is not reached by the read, which stops 1 residue before it; the germline J gene fills it in. The J gene is TRBJ2-7, the V gene TRBV29; 10 bases are shared with TRBD1. CDR1 and CDR2 from the germline V gene are MSHET and SYDVDS. The CDR3 length is 16 residues. Trimming cost V 5 bases and J 0 bases; bases outside gene matches: 7. The CDR3 reads CASSPGTGESSYEQYF. The CDR3 DNA, read in part, is TGTGCTAGCAGTCCAGGGACAGGGGAGAGCTCCTATGAACAGTAC. The variable domain in full, completed from reference TRBV29 and TRBJ2-7, reads DMKVTQMPRYLIKRMGENVLLECGQDMSHETMYWYRQDPGLGLQLIYISYDVDSNSEGDIPKGYRVSRKKREHFSLILDSAKTNQTSVYFCASSPGTGESSYEQYFGPGTRLTVL.

This clone was counted a few times. Gene names are the mouse ones. The read finishes 1 residue shy of the CDR3 end, and the germline J gene is used to complete it. The chain uses TRBV13-3 and TRBJ2-7; 7 bases line up with TRBD2. With 3 bases clipped from V and 4 bases from J, the junction kept 4 bases outside the gene matches. Germline assignment: CDR1 NNHDY and CDR2 SYVADS. CDR3 length: 13 residues. Incomplete CDR3 DNA: TGTGCCAGCAGTGGTCACTGGGGTTATGAACAGTAC. Translation gives CASSGHWGYEQY. The entire CDR3 is CASSGHWGYEQYF.

With regard to this clone: Here the gene names and germline are mouse. The DNA ends 1 residue before the CDR3 does, and the rest of the CDR3 is filled in from the germline J gene. The rearrangement links TRBV12-1 to TRBJ1-2; tentatively, D is TRBD1 (6 bases). Per the germline V gene, CDR1 is SGHSN and CDR2 is HYEKVE. The CDR3 contains 13 residues. Trimming removed 0 bases from V and 3 bases from J, with 7 bases in between. CDR3: CASSLTGYSDYTF. The DNA read from the CDR3 is TGTGCCAGCTCTCTCACAGGGTACTCCGACTACACC.

In regard to this clone: Relative to the germline gene, one junction end is altered; a read error may explain this. Germline and genes here are mouse. Read sequence stops 1 residue before the CDR3 end, and the germline J gene provides the missing end. V gene TRBV13-2 combines with J gene TRBJ2-7; D unresolved. The CDR3 has 12 amino acids. From germline, CDR1 is NNHNN and CDR2 SYGAGS (reference sequence). CDR3 protein: CASSDPLYEQYF. The sequenced part of the CDR3 DNA is TGTGCCAGCAGTGATCCCCTCTATGAACAGTAC.